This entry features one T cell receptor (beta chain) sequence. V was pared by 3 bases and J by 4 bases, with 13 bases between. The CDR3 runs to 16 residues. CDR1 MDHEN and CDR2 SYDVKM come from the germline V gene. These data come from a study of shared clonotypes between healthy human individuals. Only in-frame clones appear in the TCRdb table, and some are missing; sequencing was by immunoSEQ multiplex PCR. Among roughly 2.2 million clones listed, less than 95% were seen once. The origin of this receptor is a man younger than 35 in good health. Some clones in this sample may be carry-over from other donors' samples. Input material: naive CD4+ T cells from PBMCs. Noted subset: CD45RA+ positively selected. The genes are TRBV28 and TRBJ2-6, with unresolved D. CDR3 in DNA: TGTGCCAGCAGTTTCCCACCACTTGGGGGGGCCAACGTCCTGACTTTC. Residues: CASSFPPLGGANVLTF.